Following are 27 T cell receptor beta chains from one sample sequenced in a study of CD8+CD57+ T cells in acquired aplastic anemia. By flow cytometry, patients selected for sequencing had shown an expansion of CD8+CD57+ cells. Both TCR beta VDJ combination and CDR3 sequence profiling were carried out. Genomic DNA was the template for this profiling. TCRdb redid the calling of the reads with MiXCR, one entry per CDR3 protein. The sample contains 260,000 or so distinct CDR3 sequences, around 43% of which appear only once. The sequenced sample consisted of sorted CD4+, CD8+, or CD8+CD57+ T cells (not recorded which) from PBMCs. These receptors all stem from a human donor with aplastic anemia.

At least ten counts were recorded for this clonotype. The chain combines TRBV13 with TRBJ2-5; 9 nucleotides agree with TRBD1. This CDR3 comprises 14 residues. Trimming took 5 bases from V and 5 from J; bases not matched to a gene: 6. Germline V gene data show CDR1 as PRHDT and CDR2 as FYEKMQ (reference sequence). The CDR3 loop reads CASSPRQGEETQYF. In DNA, the CDR3 is TGTGCCAGCAGCCCTAGACAGGGGGAGGAGACCCAGTACTTC. Supplemented by reference TRBV13 and TRBJ2-5, the full variable domain reads AAGVIQSPRHLIKEKRETATLKCYPIPRHDTVYWYQQGPGQDPQFLISFYEKMQSDKGSIPDRFSAQQFSDYHSELNMSSLELGDSALYFCASSPRQGEETQYFGPGTRLLVL.

The chain couples TRBV12-5 to TRBJ2-7; TRBD1 aligns across 9 bases. The CDR3 totals 16 residues. Losses at the gene ends were 2 bases for V and 4 bases for J; bases not matched to a gene: 9. CDR1 LGHNT and CDR2 FRNRAP come from the germline V gene. The CDR3 DNA reads TGTGCTAGTGGTTTGCCCGCGACAGGGGGGGATTACGAGCAGTACTTC. Translating it yields CASGLPATGGDYEQYF. The complete variable domain, with remaining parts taken from reference TRBV12-5 and TRBJ2-7, reads DARVTQTPRHKVTEMGQEVTMRCQPILGHNTVFWYRQTMMQGLELLAYFRNRAPLDDSGMPKDRFSAEMPDATLATLKIQPSEPRDSAVYFCASGLPATGGDYEQYFGPGTRLTVT.

This sequence joins TRBV5-6 and TRBJ1-5; D is undetermined. In germline, CDR1 is SGHDT, CDR2 YYEEEE. The CDR3 runs 15 residues. V was clipped by 0 bases and J by 2 bases, with 9 bases between them. The CDR3 DNA reads as TGTGCCAGCAGCTTGGGACCCATTGGCAATCAGCCCCAGCATTTT. Amino acids: CASSLGPIGNQPQHF.

This clonotype was counted only a few times. The genes are TRBV6-2 or TRBV6-3 and TRBJ2-3; the D gene is possibly TRBD1 (6 bases). The V end was cut by 1 base, the J end by 2 bases, with 13 bases between. The germline CDR1 and CDR2 sequences are MNHEY and SVGEGT. The CDR3 consists of 16 residues. Here the CDR3 reads CASSYYRTVYTDTQYF. As DNA, the CDR3 is TGTGCCAGCAGTTACTACAGGACAGTATACACAGATACGCAGTATTTT.

This clonotype was seen more than once but under ten times. This chain links TRBV7-3 with TRBJ2-1, with TRBD2 matching 7 bases. The germline CDR1 and CDR2 sequences are SGHTA and FQGTGA. V was clipped by 6 bases and J by 3 bases; unmatched bases: 17. The length of the CDR3 is 18 residues. CDR3 DNA: TGTGCCAGCAGTTATCCCTCTTTGCGGGAGCAGTACTACAATGAGCAGTTCTTC. This gives the protein CASSYPSLREQYYNEQFF.

This clonotype was counted between two and nine times. This chain joins TRBV7-2 and TRBJ2-7; D ambiguous. V lost 1 base to trimming and J lost 5 bases, with 6 bases between them. CDR1 and CDR2 (germline): SGHTA, FQGNSA. CDR3 size: 12 residues. CDR3 protein: CASSLDRDEQYF. The CDR3 DNA reads TGTGCCAGCAGCTTAGACCGTGACGAGCAGTACTTC. Combining the CDR3 with reference TRBV7-2 and TRBJ2-7 gives the whole variable domain GAGVSQSPSNKVTEKGKDVELRCDPISGHTALYWYRQSLGQGLEFLIYFQGNSAPDKSGLPSDRFSAERTGGSVSTLTIQRTQQEDSAVYLCASSLDRDEQYFGPGTRLTVT.

This clonotype was seen only a few times. The chain is built from TRBV10-3 and TRBJ2-7; D is perhaps TRBD1 or TRBD2 (5 bases each). The CDR3 extends over 13 amino acids. The germline gives CDR1 ENHRY, CDR2 SYGVKD. Trimming stripped 8 bases from V and 6 bases from J, with 17 bases between. The CDR3 sequence: CAIAPATRGEQYV. The CDR3 coding sequence is TGTGCCATCGCCCCTGCTACTAGGGGCGAGCAGTACGTC.

As for this clonotype: One base away lies a much larger clone, so this may be a sequencing read error. V is TRBV3-1 and J is TRBJ1-1; D might be TRBD1 (5 bases). The CDR3 consists of 16 residues. Germline V CDR1 and CDR2: LGHDT, YNNKEL (reference sequence). The V gene lost 4 bases and the J gene lost 0 bases, with 15 bases spanning the gap. The CDR3 is CASSPRGAPMNTEAFF. The CDR3 DNA sequence: TGTGCCAGCAGCCCGCGTGGGGCGCCTATGAACACTGAAGCTTTCTTT.

The gene calls are TRBV5-1 and TRBJ1-1; TRBD1 might be the D (6 bases). CDR1 and CDR2 from the germline V gene are SGHRS and YFSETQ. The V end was cut by 3 bases, the J end by 10 bases, with 19 bases between. CDR3 size: 14 residues. In DNA form, the CDR3 reads TGCGCCAGCAGCTGGGGGGCTGGTGTTTGGGGAGCTTTCTTT. Protein product: CASSWGAGVWGAFF. The full variable domain, in which reference TRBV5-1 and TRBJ1-1 provide the parts outside the CDR3, is KAGVTQTPRYLIKTRGQQVTLSCSPISGHRSVSWYQQTPGQGLQFLFEYFSETQRNKGNFPGRFSGRQFSNSRSEMNVSTLELGDSALYLCASSWGAGVWGAFFGQGTRLTVV.

This rearrangement joins TRBV15 to TRBJ2-3, with 8 bases identical to TRBD2. Germline V gene lookup returns CDR1 LNHNV and CDR2 YYDKDF (reference sequence). V lost 0 bases, J lost 4 bases, and 6 bases stayed unmatched. The CDR3 extends over 16 amino acids. For the CDR3, the DNA is TGTGCCACCAGCAGAGATCGAACGGGAGGGCCAGATACGCAGTATTTT. It is translated as CATSRDRTGGPDTQYF.

This clonotype turned up a few times. The rearrangement joins TRBV19 to TRBJ1-5; 8 bases fit TRBD1. The J segment lost 7 bases and the V segment lost 3 bases, leaving 2 bases of the junction unmatched. The CDR3 runs 13 residues. Germline V CDR1 and CDR2: LNHDA, SQIVND (reference sequence). CDR3 region: CASSIRGQQPQHF. CDR3 bases: TGTGCCAGTAGTATCAGGGGGCAGCAGCCCCAGCATTTT.

Comment on this clonotype: The missing conserved phenylalanine or tryptophan at the end of this CDR3 makes a read error likely. The DNA is left out, because the CDR3 cannot be placed on it with certainty; the CDR3 is given as TCRdb lists it. The V gene is TRBV9, the J gene TRBJ1-1. Per germline, CDR1 SGDLS and CDR2 YYNGEE. Counting both end residues, the CDR3 totals 8 amino acids. The CDR3 sequence: CASSIGFS.

This clonotype was detected a few times. The chain has TRBV2 and TRBJ2-7; a weak D match, TRBD2 (5 bases). Germline CDR1 reads SNHLY; CDR2 reads FYNNEI. The CDR3 runs 17 residues. Trimming shortened V by 5 bases and J by 2 bases, and 22 bases separated the two germline ends. The CDR3 DNA reads TGTGCCAGCAGTTTAGCCCCCTATTTGGACTCAACCTACGAGCAGTACTTC. It specifies CASSLAPYLDSTYEQYF.

The sample holds many counts of this clonotype. The chain carries TRBV20-1 and TRBJ2-7; D not certain. CDR1 and CDR2 (germline): DFQATT, SNEGSKA (reference sequence). The CDR3 is 10 amino acids. Trimming pared 2 bases from V and 3 bases from J, leaving 2 bases between. The CDR3 sequence: CSARSYEQYF. CDR3 bases: TGCAGTGCTAGAAGCTACGAGCAGTACTTC.

This chain connects TRBV19 to TRBJ1-5; D is perhaps TRBD1 (5 bases). V was pared by 8 bases and J by 7 bases, with 15 bases between. CDR1 and CDR2 from the germline V gene are LNHDA and SQIVND (reference sequence). The CDR3 spans 13 residues. The CDR3, as DNA: TGTGCCAGTGCGACAGAACCGATCCAGCCCCAGCATTTT. It encodes CASATEPIQPQHF.

Comment on this clonotype: This may come from a read error, since a much larger clone is one base off. The CDR3 loop is CASSQGQNYGYTF. Written as DNA, the CDR3 is TGTGCCAGCAGCCAGGGACAGAACTATGGCTACACCTTC. The chain couples TRBV7-8 to TRBJ1-2; 7 bases align to TRBD1. There are 13 residues in the CDR3. The V and J ends lost 5 bases and 2 bases, in that order; junction bases with no gene match: 2. Looked up from germline, CDR1 is SGHVS and CDR2 is FQNEAQ.

Note on this clonotype: The junction departs from the called germline gene at one end, perhaps through a read error. This chain uses TRBV24-1 with TRBJ2-1, with 14 bases that match TRBD2. Germline V gives CDR1 KGHDR, CDR2 SFDVKD. This CDR3 region has 15 residues. The CDR3 DNA follows: TGTGCCAGCAGTCCCGGGACTAGCGGGAGCAATGAGCAGTTCTTC. This translates into CASSPGTSGSNEQFF.

The chain uses TRBV19 and TRBJ1-1, with D tentatively TRBD1 (5 bases). Trimming shortened V by 6 bases and J by 7 bases, and 12 bases separated the two germline ends. The germline gives CDR1 LNHDA, CDR2 SQIVND (reference sequence). The CDR3 length is 12 residues. For the CDR3, the DNA is TGTGCCAGTAGCCCTTGGGGACGTGAAGCTTTCTTT. It codes for CASSPWGREAFF.

The rearrangement uses TRBV10-3 and TRBJ2-7; possible D gene TRBD2, 6 bases. The CDR3 is made up of 14 amino acids. Per the germline V gene, CDR1 is ENHRY and CDR2 is SYGVKD. Trimming removed 2 bases at V and 3 bases at J, with 11 bases between. CDR3 region: CAISEGGASYEQYF. CDR3 DNA sequence: TGTGCCATCAGTGAGGGCGGGGCGAGCTACGAGCAGTACTTC.

This clonotype was seen repeatedly, ten times or more. V is TRBV4-2 and J is TRBJ2-1, with D perhaps matching TRBD1 or TRBD2 (5 bases each). The CDR3 is 14 residues long. CDR1 and CDR2 (germline): LGHNA, YNFKEQ. Trimming took 0 bases from V and 10 from J, leaving 13 bases between them. CDR3 nucleotide sequence: TGTGCCAGCAGCCAAGAGTGGGGACCGCGGGAGCAGTTCTTC. Translation: CASSQEWGPREQFF.

This clonotype was observed many times. One end of the junction does not line up with germline, which may come from a read error. The V call is TRBV7-3, the J call TRBJ2-1; 10 nucleotides align to TRBD2. The CDR3 contains 15 residues. The germline CDR1 and CDR2 sequences are SGHTA and FQGTGA. CDR3 nucleotides: TGTGCCAGCAGCCTAACTAGCGGGACCCACAATGAGCAGTTCTTC. Protein: CASSLTSGTHNEQFF. Looking up the rest from reference TRBV7-3 and TRBJ2-1 gives the full variable domain: GAGVSQTPSNKVTEKGKYVELRCDPISGHTALYWYRQSLGQGPEFLIYFQGTGAADDSGLPNDRFFAVRPEGSVSTLKIQRTERGDSAVYLCASSLTSGTHNEQFFGPGTRLTVL.

CDR3 nucleotides: TGTGCCAGCAGGTGGACTAGCGGGGGGCGTAGTTACAATGAGCAGTTCTTC. It translates to CASRWTSGGRSYNEQFF. The chain has TRBV12-3 or TRBV12-4 and TRBJ2-1, with 14 nucleotides matching TRBD2. CDR3 length: 17 amino acids. J gave up 4 bases and V 6 bases, and 8 bases lay outside the gene matches.

The chain has TRBV11-3 and TRBJ2-1; 11 bases match TRBD1. Germline CDR1 and CDR2: SGHNT and YENEEA. Trimming removed 5 bases from V and 3 bases from J; junction bases left unmatched: 9. CDR3 size: 17 residues. The CDR3 coding sequence is TGTGCCAGCAGCCCTTGGACCGGGACAGGGGGCTACAATGAGCAGTTCTTC. It translates to CASSPWTGTGGYNEQFF.

V gene TRBV7-8 combines with J gene TRBJ2-7; 7 bases agree with TRBD2. V lost 11 bases, J lost 4 bases, and 8 bases stayed unmatched. Germline loops: CDR1 SGHVS, CDR2 FQNEAQ. The CDR3 loop spans 12 amino acids. The CDR3 DNA is TGTGCCGTCAGCGGGGAGGGTTACGAGCAGTACTTC. Translated: CAVSGEGYEQYF.

This clonotype was detected many times. This chain's CDR3 is CASSGTGKTNYGYTF. CDR3 in DNA: TGTGCCAGCAGTGGAACAGGGAAAACTAACTATGGCTACACCTTC. V gene TRBV7-8 combines with J gene TRBJ1-2, with a tentative D call TRBD1 (6 bases). The CDR3 is made up of 15 amino acids. Trimming pared 6 bases from V and 0 bases from J, leaving 14 bases between. Germline-derived CDR1 and CDR2 are SGHVS and FQNEAQ.

This clonotype was observed many times. This chain connects TRBV7-9 to TRBJ2-7; 10 nucleotides line up with TRBD2. CDR1 SEHNR and CDR2 FQNEAQ come from the germline V gene (reference sequence). The CDR3 extends over 15 amino acids. The ends lost 6 bases at V and 4 bases at J; junction bases unmatched: 9. In DNA form, the CDR3 reads TGTGCCAGCAGACCACCGGGACTAGCGTCGTACGAGCAGTACTTC. Its translation: CASRPPGLASYEQYF.

Remarks on this clonotype: At one boundary the junction diverges from the germline segment, which might be a read error. V and J are TRBV7-6 and TRBJ2-7; a possible D gene is TRBD2 (5 bases). Germline V gene sequence: CDR1 SGHVS, CDR2 FNYEAQ. The CDR3 consists of 14 residues. The CDR3 DNA sequence: TGTGCCAGCAGCTTGGTCCCCCGGGATGAGCGTCTCAACTTC. It codes for CASSLVPRDERLNF.